This entry describes one T cell receptor (beta chain). The sample is drawn from a study of blood T cell repertoires in COVID-19. Study-wide context: Samples of COVID-19 (acute and convalescent) were obtained from the United States, Italy and Spain.

Clones were sequenced by immunoSEQ multiplex PCR, and TCRdb holds only the in-frame ones, with some missing. This table holds 200,000 to 250,000 clones, around 80% found once. The sequenced sample consisted of peripheral blood. The sequence derives from a woman aged 25 to 39 with COVID-19, enrolled during active disease.

The CDR3 nucleotides read TGCGCCAGCAGCCAAACGGACAGGAGGAACACTGAAGCTTTCTTT. Amino acid sequence: CASSQTDRRNTEAFF. The V gene is TRBV4-1, the J gene TRBJ1-1, with 7 bases aligning to TRBD1. The ends lost 2 bases at V and 1 base at J; junction bases unmatched: 4. The germline gives CDR1 MGHRA, CDR2 YSYEKL. The CDR3 length is 15 residues.